These 20 T cell receptor beta chains were all obtained from the same sample, sequenced in a study of T cells after yellow fever vaccination. TCRdb reprocessed the 5' RACE reads via MiXCR and lists one record per CDR3 protein. The sample gives a few hundred thousand distinct CDR3 sequences, more than 8.5% of which show up once; approximately 18% is in the top ten. Sequencing used PBMCs, obtained on the day of the first yellow fever vaccination. The receptors stem from a man in his late teens or twenties who received the YFV17D yellow fever vaccine.

The sample holds a few counts of this clonotype. The rearrangement joins TRBV20-1 to TRBJ2-5; TRBD1 is a possible D gene (6 bases). The CDR3 contains 14 residues. V lost 6 bases and J lost 2, with 16 bases in between. CDR1 is DFQATT and CDR2 is SNEGSKA in the germline V gene (reference sequence). CDR3 DNA: TGCAGTGCGACCGGGACAAACTATCAAGAGACCCAGTACTTC. The encoded protein is CSATGTNYQETQYF.

The chain combines TRBV6-1 with TRBJ2-3; 9 nucleotides agree with TRBD2. This CDR3 comprises 16 residues. The junction had 7 bases not matched to a gene; V was cut back by 6 bases and J by 0 bases. Germline assignment: CDR1 MNHNS and CDR2 SASEGT. CDR3 sequence: CASRRGGSLSTDTQYF. The DNA for the CDR3 is TGTGCCAGCAGGCGGGGGGGGTCTCTGAGCACAGATACGCAGTATTTT.

This clonotype was recorded many times. The rearrangement uses TRBV12-3 or TRBV12-4 and TRBJ2-1; D is possibly TRBD1 (6 bases). V shed 4 bases and J shed 6 bases, with 13 bases lying between them. The CDR3 is 14 residues long. The CDR3: CASSSLRGGNEQFF. CDR3 nucleotides: TGTGCCAGCAGTTCGCTCAGGGGTGGCAATGAGCAGTTCTTC.

This clonotype was seen a handful of times. This rearrangement joins TRBV11-2 to TRBJ2-1; TRBD1 matches 7 bases. This CDR3 is 16 amino acids long. V dropped 5 bases and J dropped 3; count of bases not matched to a gene: 10. The germline V gene has CDR1 SGHAT and CDR2 FQNNGV. CDR3 loop: CASSLRDRDFYNEQFF. CDR3 nucleotide sequence: TGTGCCAGCAGCCTCCGGGACAGAGATTTCTACAATGAGCAGTTCTTC.

The chain uses TRBV6-2 or TRBV6-3 and TRBJ2-7, with TRBD2 matching 7 bases. Germline V CDR1 and CDR2: MNHEY, SVGEGT. V lost 6 bases to trimming and J lost 2 bases; unmatched junction nucleotides: 7. The length of the CDR3 is 14 residues. The CDR3 DNA sequence: TGTGCCAGCAGCTTAGCGGGTTCCGCCTACGAGCAGTACTTC. This sequence encodes CASSLAGSAYEQYF.

This clonotype was detected many times. The rearrangement joins TRBV7-2 to TRBJ2-7; TRBD2 aligns across 7 bases. The CDR3 sequence is 13 residues long. Germline CDR1 reads SGHTA; CDR2 reads FQGNSA. Trimming took 5 bases from V and 7 from J; bases not matched to a gene: 8. The CDR3: CASSPGTTREQYV. CDR3 sequence (DNA): TGTGCCAGCAGCCCAGGGACTACCAGAGAGCAGTACGTC.

The chain recombines TRBV10-3 with TRBJ2-2; 8 bases map to TRBD2. Germline CDR1 is ENHRY and CDR2 is SYGVKD. This CDR3 contains 14 residues. V shed 8 bases and J 6 bases; nucleotides not matched to a gene: 8. The CDR3 here is CAIEGTRGAGELFF. The DNA of the CDR3 is TGTGCCATCGAGGGGACTAGGGGTGCCGGGGAGCTGTTTTTT.

This clonotype came up a few times. The V gene is TRBV12-3 or TRBV12-4, the J gene TRBJ2-3; TRBD2 agrees at 12 bases. Trimming cost V 5 bases and J 0 bases; bases outside gene matches: 6. This CDR3 has 17 amino acids. The CDR3 protein is CASSIRLAGASTDTQYF. The CDR3 bases are TGTGCCAGCAGTATAAGACTAGCGGGGGCCAGCACAGATACGCAGTATTTT.

There are a few counts of this clonotype. The rearrangement links TRBV11-2 to TRBJ2-2; D is possibly TRBD1 (5 bases). CDR3 size: 15 residues. Germline CDR1 SGHAT, CDR2 FQNNGV. Trimming took off 3 bases at V and 4 bases at J, with 12 bases between the two ends. The CDR3 loop reads CASSFRTQGTGELFF. For the CDR3, the DNA is TGTGCCAGCAGCTTCAGGACCCAGGGCACCGGGGAGCTGTTTTTT.

This clonotype was detected many times. The gene calls are TRBV5-1 and TRBJ1-2; 7 bases are shared with TRBD1. Germline CDR1 SGHRS, CDR2 YFSETQ. The CDR3 loop spans 14 amino acids. After removal of 0 bases from V and 6 bases from J, the junction contained 5 bases not matched to a gene. CDR3 amino acids: CASSLEQGMDGYTF. The CDR3 DNA reads TGCGCCAGCAGCTTGGAACAGGGGATGGATGGCTACACCTTC.

The genes are TRBV7-3 and TRBJ2-3, with 8 bases aligning to TRBD2. The trim removed 2 bases at V and 5 bases at J, leaving 6 bases unmatched. CDR3 size: 15 residues. Germline assignment: CDR1 SGHTA and CDR2 FQGTGA. Written as DNA, the CDR3 is TGTGCCAGCAGCTTACCGGCGGGAGGTCGAGATACGCAGTATTTT. It specifies CASSLPAGGRDTQYF. The variable domain in full, completed from reference TRBV7-3 and TRBJ2-3, reads GAGVSQTPSNKVTEKGKYVELRCDPISGHTALYWYRQSLGQGPEFLIYFQGTGAADDSGLPNDRFFAVRPEGSVSTLKIQRTERGDSAVYLCASSLPAGGRDTQYFGPGTRLTVL.

This chain links TRBV5-4 with TRBJ2-5; D might be TRBD1 (5 bases). V dropped 6 bases and J dropped 2 bases, with 11 bases sitting between them. The CDR3 runs 13 residues. Germline CDR1 SGHNT, CDR2 YYREEE (reference sequence). The CDR3 DNA reads TGTGCCAGCACCACCAGGGCTCAAGAGACCCAGTACTTC. Translated: CASTTRAQETQYF.

This clonotype occurred a few times. The V gene is TRBV6-1, the J gene TRBJ1-1; no reliable D call. V was pared by 8 bases and J by 5 bases, with 21 bases between. Germline V gene sequence: CDR1 MNHNS, CDR2 SASEGT. The CDR3 consists of 15 residues. CDR3 amino acids: CASSQLTETGTEAFF. Written as DNA, the CDR3 is TGTGCCAGCTCCCAATTGACCGAGACTGGAACTGAAGCTTTCTTT.

This clonotype has more than one count but fewer than ten. The V call is TRBV18, the J call TRBJ2-7, with TRBD1 identical over 8 bases. Germline-derived CDR1 and CDR2 are KGHSH and LQKENI. With V trimmed by 0 bases and J by 7 bases, 11 bases remained unmatched. The CDR3 runs to 16 residues. As DNA, the CDR3 is TGTGCCAGCTCACCACCGCAGGGGGCAAGGGGTATAGAGCAGTACGTC. Translating it yields CASSPPQGARGIEQYV.

Only a few counts were recorded for this clonotype. The chain employs TRBV27 and TRBJ1-2; TRBD1 might be the D (5 bases). The CDR3 runs 15 residues. Trimming took 1 base from V and 2 from J, leaving 11 bases between them. Germline values: CDR1 MNHEY, CDR2 SMNVEV (reference sequence). The CDR3 loop reads CASSLWSGFNYGYTF. The CDR3 nucleotides read TGTGCCAGCAGTTTATGGTCAGGGTTCAACTATGGCTACACCTTC.

V gene TRBV20-1 combines with J gene TRBJ2-1; tentatively, D is TRBD1 (6 bases). V was clipped by 3 bases and J by 0 bases, with 9 bases between them. This CDR3 is 14 amino acids long. The germline gives CDR1 DFQATT, CDR2 SNEGSKA (reference sequence). CDR3 in DNA: TGCAGTGCTAGGTACAGGGCCTCCTACAATGAGCAGTTCTTC. It translates to CSARYRASYNEQFF.

This clonotype showed up just a few times. The chain employs TRBV30 and TRBJ2-1, with 7 bases aligning to TRBD2. The CDR3 loop spans 12 amino acids. Trimming at V came to 7 bases and at J to 5 bases, leaving 5 bases not matched to a gene. Germline CDR1 is GTSNPN and CDR2 is SVGIG (reference sequence). CDR3 protein: CAFDGGNNEQFF. The CDR3, as DNA: TGTGCCTTTGACGGGGGGAACAATGAGCAGTTCTTC.

This clonotype was counted between two and nine times. V and J are TRBV28 and TRBJ1-4; TRBD1 matches 8 bases. The CDR3 extends over 14 amino acids. The V and J ends lost 2 bases and 8 bases, in that order; junction bases with no gene match: 4. CDR1 and CDR2 (germline): MDHEN, SYDVKM. In DNA, the CDR3 is TGTGCCAGCAGTTTACCCAGGGGGCTGGAAAAACTGTTTTTT. Amino acids: CASSLPRGLEKLFF.

This clonotype has just a few counts. The V and J genes are TRBV27 and TRBJ1-4, with unresolved D. Germline assignment: CDR1 MNHEY and CDR2 SMNVEV (reference sequence). This CDR3 has 15 residues. V dropped 0 bases and J dropped 5 bases, with 10 bases sitting between them. This CDR3 is CASSLSAGVNEKLFF. The CDR3 coding sequence is TGTGCCAGCAGTTTATCGGCAGGAGTGAATGAAAAACTGTTTTTT.

V is TRBV5-1 and J is TRBJ2-1; no definite D call. The CDR3 spans 13 residues. Germline CDR1 is SGHRS and CDR2 is YFSETQ. Trimming took 2 bases from V and 7 from J, leaving 10 bases between them. The CDR3 spells CASSLNLLNEQFF. The CDR3, as DNA: TGCGCCAGCAGCTTAAACCTTCTAAATGAGCAGTTCTTC.